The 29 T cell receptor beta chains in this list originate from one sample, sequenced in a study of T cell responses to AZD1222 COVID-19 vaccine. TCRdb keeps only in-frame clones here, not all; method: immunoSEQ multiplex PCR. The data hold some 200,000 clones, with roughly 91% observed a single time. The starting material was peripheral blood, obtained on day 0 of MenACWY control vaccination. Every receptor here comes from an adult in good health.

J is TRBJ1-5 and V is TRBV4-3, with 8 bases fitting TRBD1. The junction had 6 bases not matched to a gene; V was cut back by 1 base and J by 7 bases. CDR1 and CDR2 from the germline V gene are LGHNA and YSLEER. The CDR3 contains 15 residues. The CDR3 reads CASSQGTGGWQPQHF. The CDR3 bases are TGCGCCAGCAGCCAAGGAACAGGGGGTTGGCAGCCCCAGCATTTT.

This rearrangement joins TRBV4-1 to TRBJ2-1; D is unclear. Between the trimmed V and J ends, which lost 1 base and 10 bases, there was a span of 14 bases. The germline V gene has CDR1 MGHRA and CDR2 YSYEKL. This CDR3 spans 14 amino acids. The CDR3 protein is CASSQAPATAEQFF. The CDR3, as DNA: TGCGCCAGCAGCCAAGCGCCCGCAACGGCCGAGCAGTTCTTC.

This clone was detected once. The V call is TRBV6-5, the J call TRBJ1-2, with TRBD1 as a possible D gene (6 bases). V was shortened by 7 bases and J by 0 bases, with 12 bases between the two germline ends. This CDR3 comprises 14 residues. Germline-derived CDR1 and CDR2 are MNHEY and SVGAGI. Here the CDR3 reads CASNTGPPNYGYTF. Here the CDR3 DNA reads TGTGCCAGCAACACAGGGCCTCCTAACTATGGCTACACCTTC.

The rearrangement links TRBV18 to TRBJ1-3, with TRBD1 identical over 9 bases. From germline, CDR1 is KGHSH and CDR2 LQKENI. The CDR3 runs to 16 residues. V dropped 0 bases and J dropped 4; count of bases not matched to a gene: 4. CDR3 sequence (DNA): TGTGCCAGCTCACCACCCGGGACAGGGAGGGGAAACACCATATATTTT. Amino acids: CASSPPGTGRGNTIYF.

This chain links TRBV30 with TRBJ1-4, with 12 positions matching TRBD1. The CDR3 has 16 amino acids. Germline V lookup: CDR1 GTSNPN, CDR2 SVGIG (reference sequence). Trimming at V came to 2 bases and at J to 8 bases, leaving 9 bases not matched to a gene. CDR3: CAWSSHGTGGSEKLFF. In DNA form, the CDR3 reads TGTGCCTGGAGTTCCCACGGGACAGGGGGCTCCGAAAAACTGTTTTTT.

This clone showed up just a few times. CDR3 sequence: CASSENTGSDGYTF. CDR3 nucleotides: TGTGCCAGCAGTGAAAATACAGGGTCGGATGGCTACACCTTC. This sequence joins TRBV25-1 and TRBJ1-2; tentative D call: TRBD1 (6 bases). V lost 2 bases and J 6 bases, leaving 13 bases between the germline ends. Germline CDR1 is MGHDK and CDR2 is SYGVNS. The CDR3 covers 14 residues.

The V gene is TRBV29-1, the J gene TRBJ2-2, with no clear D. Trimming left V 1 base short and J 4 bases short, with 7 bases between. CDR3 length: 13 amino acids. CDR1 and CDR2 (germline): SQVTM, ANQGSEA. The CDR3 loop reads CSVEGAPTGELFF. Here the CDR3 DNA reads TGCAGCGTTGAAGGGGCCCCCACCGGGGAGCTGTTTTTT.

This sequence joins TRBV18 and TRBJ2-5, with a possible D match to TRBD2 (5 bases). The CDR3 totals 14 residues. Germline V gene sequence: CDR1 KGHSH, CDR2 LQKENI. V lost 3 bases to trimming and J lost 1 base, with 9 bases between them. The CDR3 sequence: CASSPPGVQETQYF. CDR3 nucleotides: TGTGCCAGCTCACCGCCCGGGGTCCAAGAGACCCAGTACTTC.

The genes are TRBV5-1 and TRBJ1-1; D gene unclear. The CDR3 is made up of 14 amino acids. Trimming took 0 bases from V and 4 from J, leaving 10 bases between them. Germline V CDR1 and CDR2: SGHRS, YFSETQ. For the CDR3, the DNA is TGCGCCAGCAGCTTGGACCAATTGGGCACTGAAGCTTTCTTT. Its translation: CASSLDQLGTEAFF.

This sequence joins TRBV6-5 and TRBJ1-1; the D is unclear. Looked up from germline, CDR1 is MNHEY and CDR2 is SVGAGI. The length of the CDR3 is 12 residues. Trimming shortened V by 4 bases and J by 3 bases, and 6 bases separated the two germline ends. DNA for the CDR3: TGTGCCAGCAGTTCGGGCGACACTGAAGCTTTCTTT. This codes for CASSSGDTEAFF.

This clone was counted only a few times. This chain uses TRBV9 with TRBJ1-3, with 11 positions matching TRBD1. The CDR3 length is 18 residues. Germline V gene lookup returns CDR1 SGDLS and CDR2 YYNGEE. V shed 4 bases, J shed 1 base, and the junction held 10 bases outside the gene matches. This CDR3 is CASSPGQGEGASGNTIYF. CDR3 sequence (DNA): TGTGCCAGCAGCCCGGGACAGGGGGAGGGAGCTTCTGGAAACACCATATATTTT.

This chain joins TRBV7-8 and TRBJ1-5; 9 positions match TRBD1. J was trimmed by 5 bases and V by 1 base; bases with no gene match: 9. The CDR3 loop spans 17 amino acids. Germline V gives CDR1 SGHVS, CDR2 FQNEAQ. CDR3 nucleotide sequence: TGTGCCAGCAGCTTAGGAACAGGGGGCGGGAATCATCAGCCCCAGCATTTT. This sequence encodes CASSLGTGGGNHQPQHF.

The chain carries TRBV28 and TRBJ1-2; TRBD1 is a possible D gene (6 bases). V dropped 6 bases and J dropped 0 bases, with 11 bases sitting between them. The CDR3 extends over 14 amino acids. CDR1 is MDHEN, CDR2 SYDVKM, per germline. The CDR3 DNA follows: TGTGCCAGCAGCCAGGGGATCTCTAACTATGGCTACACCTTC. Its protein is CASSQGISNYGYTF.

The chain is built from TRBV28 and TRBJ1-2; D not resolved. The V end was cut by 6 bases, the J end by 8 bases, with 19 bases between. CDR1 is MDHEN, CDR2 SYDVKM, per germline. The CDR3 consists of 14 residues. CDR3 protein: CASRGEGGVPGYTF. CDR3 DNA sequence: TGTGCCAGCAGGGGTGAAGGAGGAGTCCCGGGCTACACCTTC.

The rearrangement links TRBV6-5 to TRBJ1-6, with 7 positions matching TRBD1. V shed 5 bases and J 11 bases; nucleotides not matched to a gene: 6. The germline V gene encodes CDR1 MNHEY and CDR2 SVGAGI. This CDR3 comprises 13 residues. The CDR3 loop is CASSRQGVAPLHF. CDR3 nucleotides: TGTGCCAGCAGTCGACAGGGCGTTGCACCCCTCCACTTT.

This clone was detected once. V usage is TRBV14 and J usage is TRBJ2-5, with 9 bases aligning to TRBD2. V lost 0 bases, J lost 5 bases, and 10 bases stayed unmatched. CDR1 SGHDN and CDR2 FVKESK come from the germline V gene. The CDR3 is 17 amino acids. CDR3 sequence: CASSQEEALAGLETQYF. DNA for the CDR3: TGTGCCAGCAGCCAAGAAGAAGCGCTAGCGGGGTTGGAGACCCAGTACTTC.

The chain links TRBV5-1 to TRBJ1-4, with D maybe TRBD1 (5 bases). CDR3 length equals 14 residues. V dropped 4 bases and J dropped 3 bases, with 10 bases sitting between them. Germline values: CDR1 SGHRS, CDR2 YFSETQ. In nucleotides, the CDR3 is TGCGCCAGCAGCGTGGACATCCCTAATGAAAAACTGTTTTTT. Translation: CASSVDIPNEKLFF.

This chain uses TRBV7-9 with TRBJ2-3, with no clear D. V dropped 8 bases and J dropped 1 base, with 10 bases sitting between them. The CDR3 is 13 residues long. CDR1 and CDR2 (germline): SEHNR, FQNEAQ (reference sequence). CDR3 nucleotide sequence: TGTGCCAGCGGAACCCTAGGCACAGATACGCAGTATTTT. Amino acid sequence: CASGTLGTDTQYF.

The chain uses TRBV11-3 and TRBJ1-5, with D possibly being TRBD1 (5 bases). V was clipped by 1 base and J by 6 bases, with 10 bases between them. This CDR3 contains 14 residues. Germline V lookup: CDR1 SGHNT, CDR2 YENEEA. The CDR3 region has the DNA TGTGCCAGCAGCTTAGTAAGGGGCGCTCAGCCCCAGCATTTT. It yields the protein CASSLVRGAQPQHF.

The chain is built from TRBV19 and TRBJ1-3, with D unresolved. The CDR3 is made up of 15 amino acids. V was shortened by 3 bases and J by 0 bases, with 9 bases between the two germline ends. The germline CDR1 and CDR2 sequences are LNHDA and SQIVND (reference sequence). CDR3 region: CASSIAALSGNTIYF. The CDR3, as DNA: TGTGCCAGTAGTATTGCGGCTCTCTCTGGAAACACCATATATTTT.

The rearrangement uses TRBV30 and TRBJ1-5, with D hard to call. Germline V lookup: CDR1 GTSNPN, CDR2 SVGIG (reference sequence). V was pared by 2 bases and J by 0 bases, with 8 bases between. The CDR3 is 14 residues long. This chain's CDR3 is CAWSRGNSNQPQHF. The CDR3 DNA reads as TGTGCCTGGAGTCGGGGAAATAGCAATCAGCCCCAGCATTTT. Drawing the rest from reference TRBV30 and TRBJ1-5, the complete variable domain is SQTIHQWPATLVQPVGSPLSLECTVEGTSNPNLYWYRQAAGRGLQLLFYSVGIGQISSEVPQNLSASRPQDRQFILSSKKLLLSDSGFYLCAWSRGNSNQPQHFGDGTRLSIL.

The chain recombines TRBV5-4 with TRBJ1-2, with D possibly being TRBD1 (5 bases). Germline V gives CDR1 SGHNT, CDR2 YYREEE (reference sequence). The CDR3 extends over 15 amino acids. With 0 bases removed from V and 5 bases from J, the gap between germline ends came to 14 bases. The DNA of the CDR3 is TGTGCCAGCAGCTTGGATCCAACGGCAGGGTATGGCTACACCTTC. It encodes CASSLDPTAGYGYTF.

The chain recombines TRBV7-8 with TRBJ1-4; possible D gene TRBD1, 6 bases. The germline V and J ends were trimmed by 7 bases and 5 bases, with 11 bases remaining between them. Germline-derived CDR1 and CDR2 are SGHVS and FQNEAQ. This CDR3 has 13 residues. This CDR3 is CASTGTPNEKLFF. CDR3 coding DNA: TGTGCCAGCACCGGGACACCAAATGAAAAACTGTTTTTT. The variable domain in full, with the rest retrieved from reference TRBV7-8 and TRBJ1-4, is GAGVSQSPRYKVAKRGQDVALRCDPISGHVSLFWYQQALGQGPEFLTYFQNEAQLDKSGLPSDRFFAERPEGSVSTLKIQRTQQEDSAVYLCASTGTPNEKLFFGSGTQLSVL.

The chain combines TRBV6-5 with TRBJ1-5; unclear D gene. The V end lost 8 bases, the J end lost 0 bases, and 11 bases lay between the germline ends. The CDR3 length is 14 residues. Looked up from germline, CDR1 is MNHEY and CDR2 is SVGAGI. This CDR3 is CASFNGYSNQPQHF. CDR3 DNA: TGTGCCAGCTTCAACGGTTATAGCAATCAGCCCCAGCATTTT.

CDR3 amino acids: CASSPFQDGNYGYTF. Written as DNA, the CDR3 is TGTGCCAGCAGCCCCTTTCAAGACGGGAACTATGGCTACACCTTC. The chain employs TRBV7-2 and TRBJ1-2; D not certain. Germline V lookup: CDR1 SGHTA, CDR2 FQGNSA. The CDR3 contains 15 residues. Trimming pared 5 bases from V and 2 bases from J, leaving 15 bases between.

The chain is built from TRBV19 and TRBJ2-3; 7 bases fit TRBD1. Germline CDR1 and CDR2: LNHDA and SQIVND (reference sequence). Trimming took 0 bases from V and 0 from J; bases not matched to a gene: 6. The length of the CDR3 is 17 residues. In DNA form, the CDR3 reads TGTGCCAGTAGTATAGACCAGGGGGTGTCTAGCACAGATACGCAGTATTTT. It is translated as CASSIDQGVSSTDTQYF.

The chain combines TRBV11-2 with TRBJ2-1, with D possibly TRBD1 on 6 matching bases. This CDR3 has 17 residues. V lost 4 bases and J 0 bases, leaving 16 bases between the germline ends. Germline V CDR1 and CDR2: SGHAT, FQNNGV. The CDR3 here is CASSSRVGQTSYNEQFF. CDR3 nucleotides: TGTGCCAGCAGCTCCAGGGTGGGACAAACCTCCTACAATGAGCAGTTCTTC.

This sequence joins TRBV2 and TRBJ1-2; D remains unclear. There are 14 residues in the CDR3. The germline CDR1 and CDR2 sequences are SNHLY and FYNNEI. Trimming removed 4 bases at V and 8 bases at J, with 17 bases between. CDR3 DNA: TGTGCCAGCAGTGTCGGGCAGGAACTTGGAGGCTACACCTTC. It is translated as CASSVGQELGGYTF.

CDR3 DNA: TGTGCCAGCAGGGAGCGGGGGGGCACCGGGGAGCTGTTTTTT. Amino acids: CASRERGGTGELFF. V and J are TRBV6-5 and TRBJ2-2, with TRBD2 matching over 10 bases. The V gene end was trimmed by 6 bases and the J gene end by 4 bases; junction bases not matched to a gene: 2. Germline lookup yields CDR1 MNHEY and CDR2 SVGAGI. The CDR3 is made up of 14 amino acids.